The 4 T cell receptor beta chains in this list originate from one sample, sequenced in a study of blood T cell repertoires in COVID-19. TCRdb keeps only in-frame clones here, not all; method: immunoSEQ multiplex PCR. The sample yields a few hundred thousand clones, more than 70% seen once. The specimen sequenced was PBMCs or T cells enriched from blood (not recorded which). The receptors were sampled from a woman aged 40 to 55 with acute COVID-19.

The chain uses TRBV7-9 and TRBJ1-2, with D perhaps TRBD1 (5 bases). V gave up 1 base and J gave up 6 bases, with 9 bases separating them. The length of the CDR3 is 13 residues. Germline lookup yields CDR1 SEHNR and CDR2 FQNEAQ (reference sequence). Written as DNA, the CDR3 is TGTGCCAGCAGCTTAGGACCCAGGGATGGCTACACCTTC. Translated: CASSLGPRDGYTF.

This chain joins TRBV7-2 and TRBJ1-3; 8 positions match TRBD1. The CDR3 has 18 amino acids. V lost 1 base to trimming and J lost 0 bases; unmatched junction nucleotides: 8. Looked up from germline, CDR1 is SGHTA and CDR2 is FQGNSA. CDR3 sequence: CASSLGTGRPLSGNTIYF. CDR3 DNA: TGTGCCAGCAGCTTAGGGACAGGGCGGCCTCTCTCTGGAAACACCATATATTTT.

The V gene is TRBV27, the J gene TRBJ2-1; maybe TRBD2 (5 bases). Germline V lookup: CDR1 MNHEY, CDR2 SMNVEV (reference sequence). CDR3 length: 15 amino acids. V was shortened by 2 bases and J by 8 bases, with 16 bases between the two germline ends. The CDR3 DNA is TGTGCCAGCAGTTTAATAGCTAGCCCCAACTATGAGCAGTTCTTC. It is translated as CASSLIASPNYEQFF.

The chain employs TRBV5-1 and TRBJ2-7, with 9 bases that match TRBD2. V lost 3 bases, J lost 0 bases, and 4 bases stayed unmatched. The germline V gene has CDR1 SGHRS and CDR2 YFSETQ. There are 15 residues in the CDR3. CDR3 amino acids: CASSSGTSSSYEQYV. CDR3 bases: TGCGCCAGCAGCTCCGGGACTAGCAGCTCCTACGAGCAGTACGTC.